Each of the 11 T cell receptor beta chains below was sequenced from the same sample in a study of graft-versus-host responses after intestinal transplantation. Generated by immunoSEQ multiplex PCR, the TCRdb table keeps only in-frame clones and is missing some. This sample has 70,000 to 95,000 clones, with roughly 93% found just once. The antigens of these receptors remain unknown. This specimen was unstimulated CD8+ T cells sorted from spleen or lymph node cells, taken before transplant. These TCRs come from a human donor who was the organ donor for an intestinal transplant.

This chain's CDR3 is CASSGELALQETQYF. CDR3 DNA: TGTGCCAGCAGTGGAGAACTAGCTCTCCAAGAGACCCAGTACTTC. This sequence joins TRBV25-1 and TRBJ2-5; maybe TRBD2 (6 bases). CDR1 and CDR2 from the germline V gene are MGHDK and SYGVNS. The V gene lost 4 bases and the J gene lost 1 base, with 13 bases spanning the gap. The CDR3 sequence is 15 residues long.

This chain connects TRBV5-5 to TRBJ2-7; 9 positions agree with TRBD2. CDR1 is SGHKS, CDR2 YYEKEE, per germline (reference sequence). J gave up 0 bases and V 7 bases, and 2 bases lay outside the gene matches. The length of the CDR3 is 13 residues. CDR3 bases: TGTGCCAGCGGACTAGCGAGCTCCTACGAGCAGTACTTC. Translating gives CASGLASSYEQYF.

The CDR3 DNA follows: TGTGCCAGCAGTTTTAGTATTCGCGGGAGTGCCGAGCAGTACTTC. Translating it yields CASSFSIRGSAEQYF. The chain has TRBV27 and TRBJ2-7; 7 nucleotides agree with TRBD2. The CDR3 extends over 15 amino acids. Germline assignment: CDR1 MNHEY and CDR2 SMNVEV (reference sequence). V gave up 3 bases and J gave up 6 bases; unmatched junction bases: 11.

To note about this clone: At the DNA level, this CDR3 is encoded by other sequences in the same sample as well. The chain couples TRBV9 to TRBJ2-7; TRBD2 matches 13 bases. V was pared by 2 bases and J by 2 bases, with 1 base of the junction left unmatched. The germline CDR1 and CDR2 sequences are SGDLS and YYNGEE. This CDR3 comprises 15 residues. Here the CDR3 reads CASSVTSGGAYEQYF. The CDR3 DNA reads TGTGCCAGCAGCGTTACTAGCGGGGGGGCCTACGAGCAGTACTTC.

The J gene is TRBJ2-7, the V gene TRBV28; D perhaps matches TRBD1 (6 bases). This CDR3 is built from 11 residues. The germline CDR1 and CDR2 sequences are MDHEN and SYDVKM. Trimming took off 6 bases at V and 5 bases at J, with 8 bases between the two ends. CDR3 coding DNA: TGTGCCAGCAGCCACAGGGACGAGCAGTACTTC. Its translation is CASSHRDEQYF.

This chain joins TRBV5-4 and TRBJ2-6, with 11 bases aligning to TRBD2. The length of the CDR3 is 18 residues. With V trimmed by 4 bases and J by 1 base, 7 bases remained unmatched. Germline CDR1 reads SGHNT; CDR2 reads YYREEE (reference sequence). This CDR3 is CASSPGLAESSGANVLTF. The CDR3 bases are TGTGCCAGCAGCCCGGGACTAGCGGAGAGTTCTGGGGCCAACGTCCTGACTTTC.

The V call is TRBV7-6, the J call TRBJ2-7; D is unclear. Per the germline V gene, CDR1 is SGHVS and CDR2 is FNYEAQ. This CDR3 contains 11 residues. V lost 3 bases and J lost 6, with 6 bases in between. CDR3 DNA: TGTGCCAGCAGCTTTGGCGGCGAGCAGTACTTC. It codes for CASSFGGEQYF. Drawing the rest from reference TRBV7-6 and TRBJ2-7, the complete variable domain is GAGVSQSPRYKVTKRGQDVALRCDPISGHVSLYWYRQALGQGPEFLTYFNYEAQQDKSGLPNDRFSAERPEGSISTLTIQRTEQRDSAMYRCASSFGGEQYFGPGTRLTVT.

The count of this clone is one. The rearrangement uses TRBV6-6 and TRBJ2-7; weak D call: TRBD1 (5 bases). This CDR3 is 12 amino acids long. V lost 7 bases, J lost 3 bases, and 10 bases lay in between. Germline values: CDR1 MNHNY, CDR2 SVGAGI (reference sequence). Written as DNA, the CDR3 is TGTGCCAGCAACTCAGGGTTCTACGAGCAGTACTTC. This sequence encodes CASNSGFYEQYF.

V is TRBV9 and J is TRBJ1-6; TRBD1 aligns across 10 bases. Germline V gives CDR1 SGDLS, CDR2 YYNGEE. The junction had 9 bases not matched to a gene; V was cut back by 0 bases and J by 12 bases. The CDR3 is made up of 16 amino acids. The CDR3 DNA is TGTGCCAGCAGCGTAGAACGGGACAGGGGTACAGTACCCCTCCACTTT. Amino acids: CASSVERDRGTVPLHF.

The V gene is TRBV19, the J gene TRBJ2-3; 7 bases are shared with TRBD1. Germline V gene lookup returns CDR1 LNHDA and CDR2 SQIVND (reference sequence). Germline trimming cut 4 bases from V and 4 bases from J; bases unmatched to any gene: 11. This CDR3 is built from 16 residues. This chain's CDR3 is CASSSRNRGTPDTQYF. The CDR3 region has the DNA TGTGCCAGTAGTAGCCGGAACAGGGGTACCCCAGATACGCAGTATTTT.

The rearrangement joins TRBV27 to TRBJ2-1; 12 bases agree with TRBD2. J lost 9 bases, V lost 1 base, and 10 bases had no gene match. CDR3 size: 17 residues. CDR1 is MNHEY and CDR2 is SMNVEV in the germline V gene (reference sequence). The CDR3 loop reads CASSLYALTSGGPEQFF. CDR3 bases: TGTGCCAGCAGTTTATACGCCCTGACTAGCGGGGGTCCTGAGCAGTTCTTC.